These 12 T cell receptor beta chains were all obtained from the same sample, sequenced in a study of T cell responses to AZD1222 COVID-19 vaccine. Data came from immunoSEQ multiplex PCR; TCRdb stores just in-frame clones and leaves some out. The profile shows 150,000 to 160,000 clones, about nine tenths of them singletons. The source was peripheral blood, collected on day 0 of AZD1222 vaccination. The receptors come from an adult in good health.

The V gene is TRBV4-1, the J gene TRBJ2-5; unclear D gene. This CDR3 comprises 15 residues. V was clipped by 2 bases and J by 2 bases, with 12 bases between them. CDR1 and CDR2 from the germline V gene are MGHRA and YSYEKL. CDR3 DNA: TGCGCCAGCAGCCAACTCACAGATTTACAAGAGACCCAGTACTTC. This translates into CASSQLTDLQETQYF.

The chain joins TRBV18 to TRBJ2-7; TRBD2 aligns across 7 bases. The length of the CDR3 is 14 residues. V was pared by 5 bases and J by 1 base, with 5 bases of the junction left unmatched. Per the germline V gene, CDR1 is KGHSH and CDR2 is LQKENI. CDR3 in DNA: TGTGCCAGCTCAGCGGGGACTAAGTCCTACGAGCAGTACTTC. Translating gives CASSAGTKSYEQYF.

The chain links TRBV28 to TRBJ1-5; possible D gene TRBD1, 6 bases. Per the germline V gene, CDR1 is MDHEN and CDR2 is SYDVKM. Trimming stripped 6 bases from V and 9 bases from J, with 12 bases between. The CDR3 runs 12 residues. For the CDR3, the DNA is TGTGCCAGCAGGCCACCGACAGGGCCCCAGCATTTT. Translation gives CASRPPTGPQHF.

This clone was counted only a few times. The chain combines TRBV9 with TRBJ1-6; no clear D gene. V lost 3 bases and J lost 9, with 7 bases in between. The germline V gene encodes CDR1 SGDLS and CDR2 YYNGEE. The CDR3 runs to 12 residues. The CDR3 spells CASSGPSSPLHF. DNA for the CDR3: TGTGCCAGCAGCGGACCAAGTTCACCCCTCCACTTT.

This clone occurred once. The V gene is TRBV19, the J gene TRBJ1-5, with D maybe TRBD1 (6 bases). This CDR3 spans 18 amino acids. V lost 3 bases to trimming and J lost 1 base, with 19 bases between them. The germline V gene has CDR1 LNHDA and CDR2 SQIVND (reference sequence). CDR3 region: CASSIPDRSGGSNQPQHF. CDR3 sequence (DNA): TGTGCCAGTAGTATCCCCGACAGGTCGGGGGGGAGCAATCAGCCCCAGCATTTT.

This clone appeared a few times. This chain links TRBV12-5 with TRBJ2-1; 10 bases match TRBD2. J was trimmed by 3 bases and V by 7 bases; bases with no gene match: 6. This CDR3 is 15 amino acids long. Germline CDR1 is LGHNT and CDR2 is FRNRAP. CDR3 sequence reads: CASVASSGSYNEQFF. CDR3 DNA sequence: TGTGCTAGTGTTGCCTCTAGCGGGAGCTACAATGAGCAGTTCTTC.

This chain uses TRBV7-9 with TRBJ1-2, with TRBD1 matching over 10 bases. The CDR3 covers 14 residues. J was trimmed by 7 bases and V by 0 bases; bases with no gene match: 2. Germline values: CDR1 SEHNR, CDR2 FQNEAQ (reference sequence). The DNA for the CDR3 is TGTGCCAGCAGCTTAGCGGGGACAGGGGTTGGCTACACCTTC. Amino acids: CASSLAGTGVGYTF.

V usage is TRBV2 and J usage is TRBJ1-1; D is undetermined. This CDR3 comprises 13 residues. Germline CDR1 is SNHLY and CDR2 is FYNNEI. The V end was cut by 9 bases, the J end by 3 bases, with 14 bases between. The CDR3 protein is CARAAGFDTEAFF. In DNA form, the CDR3 reads TGTGCCAGGGCCGCTGGCTTCGACACTGAAGCTTTCTTT.

The V and J genes are TRBV14 and TRBJ1-4; D may be TRBD1 (5 bases). CDR3 length: 14 amino acids. Trimming took off 1 base at V and 6 bases at J, with 9 bases between the two ends. Germline assignment: CDR1 SGHDN and CDR2 FVKESK. The chain's CDR3 is CASSQAGGYEKLFF. The CDR3 DNA sequence: TGTGCCAGCAGCCAAGCCGGGGGTTATGAAAAACTGTTTTTT.

The genes are TRBV19 and TRBJ1-2; D is uncertain. The CDR3 is 15 amino acids. CDR1 is LNHDA and CDR2 is SQIVND in the germline V gene (reference sequence). V was shortened by 5 bases and J by 3 bases, with 16 bases between the two germline ends. CDR3 sequence (DNA): TGTGCCAGTAGTTGGATGGATCTCCCCTACTATGGCTACACCTTC. This encodes CASSWMDLPYYGYTF.

The chain is built from TRBV5-5 and TRBJ2-3; possible D gene TRBD2, 6 bases. Germline V gene sequence: CDR1 SGHKS, CDR2 YYEKEE (reference sequence). The length of the CDR3 is 14 residues. The germline V and J ends were trimmed by 4 bases and 6 bases, with 15 bases remaining between them. The CDR3 DNA is TGTGCCAGCAGCCCCTTACCGGGGGACGATACGCAGTATTTT. It is translated as CASSPLPGDDTQYF.

The chain combines TRBV2 with TRBJ1-1; 9 bases line up with TRBD1. V shed 10 bases and J 6 bases; nucleotides not matched to a gene: 9. Germline CDR1 reads SNHLY; CDR2 reads FYNNEI. The CDR3 totals 13 residues. The CDR3 DNA sequence: TGTGCCACCCTACGGGACAGGGACTCTGAAGCTTTCTTT. Amino acids: CATLRDRDSEAFF.